This TCR beta chain was identified during a study of shared clonotypes between healthy human individuals. Findings and limits, study-wide: The sharing of approximately 4.6% of naive CD4 clonotypes was seen across a handful of donors.

A note on this clone: The antigen remains undetermined.

The V gene's germline CDR1 is MNHEY and CDR2 SVGAGI. The CDR3 is 15 amino acids. The ends lost 6 bases at V and 3 bases at J; junction bases unmatched: 9. Using immunoSEQ multiplex PCR, the repertoire was profiled, and TCRdb retains in-frame clones only, with some absent. The repertoire has under 2,000,000 clones, about 95% of them found once; the top ten carry approximately 1.2%. As defined, naive CD8 cells were CD45RO-negative and positively selected for CCR7, with terminally differentiated effector memory CD45RA+ cells excluded. Donors comprised healthy HIV-negative adults lacking recent acute infections or vaccinations.

The genes are TRBV6-5 and TRBJ2-3, with 7 bases identical to TRBD2. The TCR comes from a man between 18 and 35 years old in good health. Specimen: naive CD8+ T cells sorted from blood. The CDR3 DNA is TGTGCCAGCAGAGATACTCTGGGGGGGACAGATACGCAGTATTTT. The encoded protein is CASRDTLGGTDTQYF.